This T cell receptor beta chain was documented in a study of cytomegalovirus exposure and HLA in healthy donors. Unmatched junction bases numbered 8, after V lost 5 bases and J lost 5 bases. The CDR3 totals 15 residues. Germline CDR1 reads KGHSH; CDR2 reads LQKENI. Primers: 60 Vbeta forward and 13 Jbeta reverse. Measured with immunoSEQ multiplex PCR; TCRdb has only the in-frame clones, and not every one. The sample has around 160,000 clones; roughly 80% are singletons. The sample taken for sequencing was PBMCs. This receptor was obtained from a man aged 45-60 years in good health and CMV-seropositive. This chain joins TRBV18 and TRBJ2-3, with TRBD1 matching over 9 bases. The CDR3 protein is CASSSRTGVGDTQYF. DNA of the CDR3: TGTGCCAGCTCATCTCGGACAGGGGTGGGAGATACGCAGTATTTT.